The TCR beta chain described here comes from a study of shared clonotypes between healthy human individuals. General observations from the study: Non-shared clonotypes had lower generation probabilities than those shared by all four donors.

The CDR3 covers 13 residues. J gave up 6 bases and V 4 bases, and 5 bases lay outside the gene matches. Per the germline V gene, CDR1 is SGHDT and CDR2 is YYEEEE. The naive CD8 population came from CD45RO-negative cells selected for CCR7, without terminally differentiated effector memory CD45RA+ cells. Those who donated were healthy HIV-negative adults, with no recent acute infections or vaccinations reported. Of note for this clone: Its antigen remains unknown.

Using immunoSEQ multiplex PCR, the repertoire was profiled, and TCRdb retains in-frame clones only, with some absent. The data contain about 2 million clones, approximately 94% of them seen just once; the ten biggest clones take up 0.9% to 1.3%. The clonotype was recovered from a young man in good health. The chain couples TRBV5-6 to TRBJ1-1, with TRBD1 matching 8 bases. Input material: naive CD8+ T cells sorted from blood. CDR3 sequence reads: CASSPTGGAEAFF. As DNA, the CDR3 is TGTGCCAGCAGCCCAACAGGGGGGGCTGAAGCTTTCTTT. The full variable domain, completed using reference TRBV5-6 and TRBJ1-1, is DAGVTQSPTHLIKTRGQQVTLRCSPKSGHDTVSWYQQALGQGPQFIFQYYEEEERQRGNFPDRFSGHQFPNYSSELNVNALLLGDSALYLCASSPTGGAEAFFGQGTRLTVV.